These 3 T cell receptor beta chains were sequenced from one sample in a study of beta chain features in type 1 diabetes. General observations from the study: Across all four CD4+ subsets, people with type 1 diabetes showed modestly shorter TCRB CDR3s.

Expressed TCRB transcripts were sequenced, since all the RNA that had been isolated was reverse transcribed. Produced via immunoSEQ multiplex PCR; TCRdb's table is partial and in-frame only. In the table there are some 120,000 clones, 17% of which are singletons. Their specific antigens are unknown. Sequenced input: central memory CD4+ T cells from blood. These receptors all stem from a man between 18 and 35 years old with type 1 diabetes.

The chain couples TRBV2 to TRBJ2-5; TRBD2 aligns across 8 bases. CDR1 is SNHLY, CDR2 FYNNEI, per germline. With 4 bases clipped from V and 1 base from J, the junction kept 5 bases outside the gene matches. This CDR3 has 15 residues. The CDR3 bases are TGTGCCAGCAGTGCTGGCGGGGGGTTCCAAGAGACCCAGTACTTC. As protein: CASSAGGGFQETQYF.

This chain uses TRBV7-8 with TRBJ2-4; no reliable D call. Trimming pared 1 base from V and 4 bases from J, leaving 11 bases between. This CDR3 has 15 residues. Germline CDR1 and CDR2: SGHVS and FQNEAQ. CDR3 region: CASSLEPGGKNIQYF. CDR3 coding DNA: TGTGCCAGCAGCTTAGAGCCGGGTGGTAAAAACATTCAGTACTTC.

The rearrangement links TRBV20-1 to TRBJ2-3; D is uncertain. CDR3 length: 10 amino acids. V lost 8 bases and J lost 5, with 8 bases in between. Germline-derived CDR1 and CDR2 are DFQATT and SNEGSKA (reference sequence). Here the CDR3 DNA reads TGCAGTCCCCTAGAAGATACGCAGTATTTT. Residues: CSPLEDTQYF.